The clone carrying this T cell receptor (beta chain) appeared many times. This record comes from a study of low-dose radiotherapy and immunotherapy resistance in tumors. In the study overall: Each patient was administered nivolumab intravenously at 240 mg, which was a flat dose, every two weeks, along with intravenous ipilimumab at 1 mg/kg every six weeks. Daily, from cycle 1 day 1 and for four cycles, patients took oral aspirin 300 mg.

cDNA synthesis used a TRAV/TRBV-specific primer set for both chains. It was with a constant-region primer and a V-primer adapter that TCRs were amplified over around 19 PCR cycles. TCRdb re-called the reads through MiXCR, storing one row per CDR3 protein. The table has tens of thousands of distinct CDR3 sequences, roughly 20% seen once. The sample's time point: after trial treatment. Noted treatment: LDRT plus nivolumab, ipilimumab, low-dose cyclophosphamide and aspirin (RACIN trial). CDR1 and CDR2 (germline): SGHNT, YENEEA. Trimming took off 5 bases at V and 2 bases at J, with 15 bases between the two ends. The CDR3 contains 15 residues.

This TCR was recovered from a female donor with ovarian cancer. The rearrangement joins TRBV11-3 to TRBJ2-5, with D possibly being TRBD1 or TRBD2 (6 bases each). Here the sequenced sample was PBMCs, taken after low-dose radiotherapy plus immunotherapy. In DNA, the CDR3 is TGTGCCAGCAGCCCAAGGACGGGGGCGCAAGAGACCCAGTACTTC. This sequence encodes CASSPRTGAQETQYF.